These 17 T cell receptor beta chains originate from one sample sequenced in a study of T cell changes during pregnancy in multiple sclerosis. The assay was immunoSEQ multiplex PCR, and TCRdb's table has in-frame clones only and misses some. The table lists 100,000 or so clones, around nine tenths of them singletons. The source was peripheral blood, collected in the second trimester of pregnancy. The receptors come from a female donor with multiple sclerosis, enrolled in a pregnancy study.

The V gene is TRBV25-1, the J gene TRBJ1-2; 8 bases agree with TRBD1. Unmatched junction bases numbered 11, after V lost 0 bases and J lost 8 bases. Germline V gene data show CDR1 as MGHDK and CDR2 as SYGVNS. This CDR3 spans 16 amino acids. The DNA for the CDR3 is TGTGCCAGCAGTGAATATTCGGCAGGGGGCACGAAAGGCTACACCTTC. Translating it yields CASSEYSAGGTKGYTF.

V usage is TRBV2 and J usage is TRBJ1-1; 11 bases fit TRBD1. Germline V gene lookup returns CDR1 SNHLY and CDR2 FYNNEI. Trimming at V came to 3 bases and at J to 1 base, leaving 13 bases not matched to a gene. This CDR3 has 19 residues. CDR3 DNA sequence: TGTGCCAGCAGTGATGGTATTAGTAGGGACAGGGGGAAGAACACTGAAGCTTTCTTT. It codes for CASSDGISRDRGKNTEAFF.

The J gene is TRBJ2-7, the V gene TRBV7-2, with a tentative D call TRBD1 (6 bases). V lost 2 bases to trimming and J lost 2 bases, with 16 bases between them. This CDR3 has 16 residues. Germline CDR1 and CDR2: SGHTA and FQGNSA. The CDR3 is CASSLPFGTNAYEQYF. In DNA, the CDR3 is TGTGCCAGCAGCTTACCCTTCGGGACAAACGCCTACGAGCAGTACTTC.

The CDR3 reads CASSSGQVQETQYF. CDR3 in DNA: TGTGCCAGCAGCTCGGGACAAGTCCAAGAGACCCAGTACTTC. This sequence joins TRBV7-2 and TRBJ2-5; D possibly corresponds to TRBD1 (6 bases). Germline CDR1 SGHTA, CDR2 FQGNSA. Trimming removed 4 bases from V and 1 base from J, with 10 bases in between. The CDR3 is made up of 14 amino acids. Full variable domain (outside the CDR3, taken from reference TRBV7-2 and TRBJ2-5): GAGVSQSPSNKVTEKGKDVELRCDPISGHTALYWYRQSLGQGLEFLIYFQGNSAPDKSGLPSDRFSAERTGGSVSTLTIQRTQQEDSAVYLCASSSGQVQETQYFGPGTRLLVL.

V gene TRBV7-2 combines with J gene TRBJ1-4, with TRBD1 matching 7 bases. J was trimmed by 7 bases and V by 1 base; bases with no gene match: 3. The CDR3 consists of 14 residues. Germline V gene lookup returns CDR1 SGHTA and CDR2 FQGNSA. CDR3 coding DNA: TGTGCCAGCAGCTTAGGTGGACAGGCTGAAAAACTGTTTTTT. Protein product: CASSLGGQAEKLFF.

This chain uses TRBV19 with TRBJ1-3; weak D call: TRBD1 (5 bases). V lost 3 bases, J lost 0 bases, and 15 bases lay in between. Germline V gene data show CDR1 as LNHDA and CDR2 as SQIVND (reference sequence). This CDR3 comprises 17 residues. CDR3 in amino acids: CASSMGKDTLSGNTIYF. CDR3 nucleotide sequence: TGTGCCAGTAGTATGGGGAAGGACACCCTCTCTGGAAACACCATATATTTT.

This sequence joins TRBV30 and TRBJ2-7; D call uncertain. V dropped 2 bases and J dropped 4 bases, with 15 bases sitting between them. The CDR3 covers 14 residues. Germline V gene data show CDR1 as GTSNPN and CDR2 as SVGIG (reference sequence). CDR3 coding DNA: TGTGCCTGGAGTTCGGCAGGATCCCCTTACGAGCAGTACTTC. It encodes CAWSSAGSPYEQYF.

The rearrangement uses TRBV19 and TRBJ1-3; 7 nucleotides match TRBD1. The CDR3 extends over 16 amino acids. Germline CDR1 LNHDA, CDR2 SQIVND (reference sequence). J gave up 2 bases and V 5 bases, and 9 bases lay outside the gene matches. CDR3 residues: CASSPRQGTTGNTIYF. DNA of the CDR3: TGTGCCAGTAGTCCACGACAGGGAACGACTGGAAACACCATATATTTT.

This sequence joins TRBV6-1 and TRBJ1-2; D possibly corresponds to TRBD1 (6 bases). This CDR3 is 16 amino acids long. The V and J ends lost 0 bases and 8 bases respectively, with 19 bases between them. Germline V lookup: CDR1 MNHNS, CDR2 SASEGT. The CDR3 DNA is TGTGCCAGCAGTGAAGCTAGGGGGGAGGGGTTGCGGGGCTACACCTTC. Its protein is CASSEARGEGLRGYTF.

The genes are TRBV2 and TRBJ2-2; 10 bases are a match to TRBD2. Germline-derived CDR1 and CDR2 are SNHLY and FYNNEI. J gave up 5 bases and V 5 bases, and 8 bases lay outside the gene matches. The CDR3 contains 16 residues. The CDR3 DNA follows: TGTGCCAGCAGTCCATCTAGCGGGAGAAAGACCGGGGAGCTGTTTTTT. Amino acids: CASSPSSGRKTGELFF.

V is TRBV5-1 and J is TRBJ1-4; 9 nucleotides match TRBD1. CDR1 and CDR2 from the germline V gene are SGHRS and YFSETQ. The junction had 22 bases not matched to a gene; V was cut back by 4 bases and J by 0 bases. CDR3 length: 22 residues. This CDR3 reads CASSQSLITLTGGASTNEKLFF. CDR3 bases: TGCGCCAGCAGCCAAAGTTTGATTACGCTGACAGGGGGGGCTTCAACTAATGAAAAACTGTTTTTT.

V and J are TRBV5-1 and TRBJ2-7, with 7 bases fitting TRBD1. The length of the CDR3 is 14 residues. The germline V gene encodes CDR1 SGHRS and CDR2 YFSETQ. J was trimmed by 4 bases and V by 5 bases; bases with no gene match: 9. The CDR3 spells CASRRGDSGYEQYF. In DNA form, the CDR3 reads TGCGCCAGCAGAAGAGGGGACAGTGGTTACGAGCAGTACTTC.

The J gene is TRBJ1-2, the V gene TRBV28, with TRBD1 as a possible D gene (5 bases). From germline, CDR1 is MDHEN and CDR2 SYDVKM. Trimming took 6 bases from V and 6 from J, leaving 23 bases between them. The CDR3 sequence is 16 residues long. CDR3 DNA sequence: TGTGCCAGCAGCACTCCATGGGGAGCGGCGGGACATGGCTACACCTTC. Protein product: CASSTPWGAAGHGYTF.

Turning to this clone: Other nucleotide sequences in the sample specify the same CDR3. V usage is TRBV4-1 and J usage is TRBJ1-1; TRBD1 aligns across 8 bases. This CDR3 has 15 residues. V gave up 1 base and J gave up 1 base; unmatched junction bases: 2. CDR1 is MGHRA, CDR2 YSYEKL, per germline. In DNA, the CDR3 is TGCGCCAGCAGCCAAGCCGGACAGGGGAACACTGAAGCTTTCTTT. It yields the protein CASSQAGQGNTEAFF.

The CDR3 is CASKIPGQGYNEQFF. The CDR3, as DNA: TGTGCCAGTAAAATACCGGGACAGGGGTACAATGAGCAGTTCTTC. The chain links TRBV27 to TRBJ2-1; 10 positions match TRBD1. This CDR3 region has 15 residues. Germline values: CDR1 MNHEY, CDR2 SMNVEV (reference sequence). V lost 9 bases to trimming and J lost 4 bases; unmatched junction nucleotides: 9.

V is TRBV4-2 and J is TRBJ2-3, with 8 bases lining up with TRBD2. CDR1 and CDR2 from the germline V gene are LGHNA and YNFKEQ. CDR3 length equals 18 residues. V gave up 1 base and J gave up 9 bases; unmatched junction bases: 18. The CDR3 DNA follows: TGTGCCAGCAGCCAAGCGGCCGCAGCGGGAGCATGGGGGGAAACGCAGTATTTT. It yields the protein CASSQAAAAGAWGETQYF.

V is TRBV19 and J is TRBJ1-1; 7 bases are a match to TRBD1. J was trimmed by 4 bases and V by 5 bases; bases with no gene match: 7. Germline V CDR1 and CDR2: LNHDA, SQIVND (reference sequence). The CDR3 extends over 14 amino acids. The CDR3 protein is CASSFPGQITEAFF. The CDR3 DNA follows: TGTGCCAGTAGTTTTCCGGGACAGATCACTGAAGCTTTCTTT.